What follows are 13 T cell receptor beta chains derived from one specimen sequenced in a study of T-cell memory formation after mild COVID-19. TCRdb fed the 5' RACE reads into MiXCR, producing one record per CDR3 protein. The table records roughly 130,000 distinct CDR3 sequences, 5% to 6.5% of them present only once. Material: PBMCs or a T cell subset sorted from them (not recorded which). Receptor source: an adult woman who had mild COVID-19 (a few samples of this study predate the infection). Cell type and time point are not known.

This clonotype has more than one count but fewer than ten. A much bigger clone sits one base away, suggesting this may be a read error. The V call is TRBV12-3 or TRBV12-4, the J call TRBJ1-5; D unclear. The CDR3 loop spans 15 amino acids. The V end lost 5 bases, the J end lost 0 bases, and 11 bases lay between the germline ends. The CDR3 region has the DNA TGTGCCAGCAGTCTGGACGGATATAGCAATCAGCCCCAGCATTTT. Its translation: CASSLDGYSNQPQHF.

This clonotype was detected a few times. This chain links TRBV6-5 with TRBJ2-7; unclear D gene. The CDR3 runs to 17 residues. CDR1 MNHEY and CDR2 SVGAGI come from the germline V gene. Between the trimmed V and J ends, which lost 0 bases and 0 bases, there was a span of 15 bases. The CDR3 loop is CASSYSILSSRSYEQYF. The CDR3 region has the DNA TGTGCCAGCAGTTACTCGATATTATCCAGCCGCTCCTACGAGCAGTACTTC.

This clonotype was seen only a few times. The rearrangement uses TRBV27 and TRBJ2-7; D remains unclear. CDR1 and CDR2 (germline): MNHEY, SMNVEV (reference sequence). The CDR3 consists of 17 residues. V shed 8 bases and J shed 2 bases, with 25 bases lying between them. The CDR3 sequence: CASPFCWANPPTYEQYF. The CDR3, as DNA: TGTGCCAGCCCCTTCTGCTGGGCCAATCCTCCGACCTACGAGCAGTACTTC.

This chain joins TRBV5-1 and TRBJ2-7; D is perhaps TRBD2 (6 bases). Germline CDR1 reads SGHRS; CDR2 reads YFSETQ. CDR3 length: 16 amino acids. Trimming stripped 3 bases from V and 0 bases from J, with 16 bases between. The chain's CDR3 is CASSSDGTGSSYEQYF. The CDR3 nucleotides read TGCGCCAGCAGCTCGGACGGGACTGGCAGCTCCTACGAGCAGTACTTC.

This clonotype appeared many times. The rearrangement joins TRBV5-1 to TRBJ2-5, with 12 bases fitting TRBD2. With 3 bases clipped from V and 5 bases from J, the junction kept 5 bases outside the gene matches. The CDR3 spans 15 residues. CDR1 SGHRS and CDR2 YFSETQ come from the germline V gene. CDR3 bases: TGCGCCAGCAGCTCCGGACTAGCGGGGCGGGAGACCCAGTACTTC. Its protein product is CASSSGLAGRETQYF.

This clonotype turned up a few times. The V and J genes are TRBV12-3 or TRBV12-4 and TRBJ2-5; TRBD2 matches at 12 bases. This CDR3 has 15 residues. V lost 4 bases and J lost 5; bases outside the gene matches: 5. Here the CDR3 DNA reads TGTGCCAGCAGTTGGCTAGCGGGGGGGTTTGAGACCCAGTACTTC. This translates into CASSWLAGGFETQYF.

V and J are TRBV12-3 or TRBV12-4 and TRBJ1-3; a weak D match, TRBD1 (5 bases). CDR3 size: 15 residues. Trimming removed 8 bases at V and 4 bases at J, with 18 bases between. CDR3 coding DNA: TGTGCCAGCGGAGACCGAGGGGATTTCGGAAACACCATATATTTT. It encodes CASGDRGDFGNTIYF.

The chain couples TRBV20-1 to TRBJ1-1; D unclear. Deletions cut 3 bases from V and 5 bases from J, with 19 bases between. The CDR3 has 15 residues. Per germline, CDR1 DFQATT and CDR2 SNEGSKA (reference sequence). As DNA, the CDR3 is TGCAGTGCTAGTCTGCCGGGGAGGCTAAAAACTGAAGCTTTCTTT. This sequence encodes CSASLPGRLKTEAFF.

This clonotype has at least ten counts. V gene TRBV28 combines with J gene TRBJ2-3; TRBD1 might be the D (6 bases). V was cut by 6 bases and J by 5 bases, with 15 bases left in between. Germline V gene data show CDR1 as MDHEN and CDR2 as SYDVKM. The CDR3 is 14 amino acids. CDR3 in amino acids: CASSETGWVDTQYF. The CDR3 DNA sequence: TGTGCCAGCAGCGAGACAGGCTGGGTAGATACGCAGTATTTT.

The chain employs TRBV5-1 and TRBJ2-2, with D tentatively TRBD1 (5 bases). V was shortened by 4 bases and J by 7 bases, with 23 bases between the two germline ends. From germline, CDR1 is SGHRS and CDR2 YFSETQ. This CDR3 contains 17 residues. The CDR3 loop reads CASSPTTNQGSNGELFF. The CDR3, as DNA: TGCGCCAGCAGCCCCACCACTAACCAGGGTTCGAACGGGGAGCTGTTTTTT.

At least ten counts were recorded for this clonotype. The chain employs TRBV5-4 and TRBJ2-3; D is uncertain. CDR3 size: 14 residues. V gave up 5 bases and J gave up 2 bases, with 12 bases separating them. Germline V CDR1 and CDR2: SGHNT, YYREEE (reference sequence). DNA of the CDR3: TGTGCCAGCAGTACGTCCAGAACCACAGATACGCAGTATTTT. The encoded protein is CASSTSRTTDTQYF.

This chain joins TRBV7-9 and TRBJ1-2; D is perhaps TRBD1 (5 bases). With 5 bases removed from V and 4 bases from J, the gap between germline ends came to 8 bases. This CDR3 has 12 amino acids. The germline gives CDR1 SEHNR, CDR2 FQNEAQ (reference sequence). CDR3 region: CASSTDSYGYTF. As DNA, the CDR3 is TGTGCCAGCAGCACCGACAGCTATGGCTACACCTTC.

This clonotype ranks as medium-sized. In DNA, the CDR3 is TGCGCCAGCAGCTTGGCTGCAGCCACTAGCACAGATACGCAGTATTTT. Amino acids: CASSLAAATSTDTQYF. The J gene is TRBJ2-3, the V gene TRBV5-1; D is unresolved. Germline CDR1 reads SGHRS; CDR2 reads YFSETQ. The CDR3 spans 16 residues. Trimming took 0 bases from V and 0 from J, leaving 11 bases between them.